This is a list of T cell receptor beta chains from one sample in a study of cytomegalovirus exposure and HLA in healthy donors. Generated by immunoSEQ multiplex PCR, the TCRdb table keeps only in-frame clones and is missing some. The table lists about 120,000 clones, 80% to 90% of them singletons. The sample was PBMCs. The source of these receptors is a young man in good health and CMV-seropositive. Both conserved end residues are part of each CDR3. Fields, in order: V gene, clone size, D gene, J gene, CDR3 DNA, CDR3 protein. D genes are given only for firm matches. Clone size, where shown, is once, few, many, or a class for clones that have expanded.

>TRBV7-9|.|.|TRBJ1-1
TGTGCCAGCAGCGGCCTGGGCAGGAGGACTGAAGCTTTCTTT
CASSGLGRRTEAFF
>TRBV5-5|few|TRBD1|TRBJ2-7
TGTGCCAGCAGTCACGGGACAGGCGAAGTTAGGAACGAGCAGTACTTC
CASSHGTGEVRNEQYF
>TRBV5-5|.|.|TRBJ1-6
TGTGCCAGCAGCTTCCTATATAATTCACCCCTCCACTTT
CASSFLYNSPLHF
>TRBV11-2|.|.|TRBJ1-1
TGTGCCAGCAGCTTATTTAATGGGCCGACTGAAGCTTTCTTT
CASSLFNGPTEAFF
>TRBV27|.|TRBD1|TRBJ2-1
TGTGCCAGCAGGGGGACCGTGGGACAGTACTACAATGAGCAGTTCTTC
CASRGTVGQYYNEQFF
>TRBV7-8|.|.|TRBJ1-1
TGTGCCAGCAGCTTCCAAACAGCCATACCTGAAGCTTTCTTT
CASSFQTAIPEAFF
>TRBV14|.|.|TRBJ2-3
TGTGCCAGCAGCCAAGTGGCAACCACCCGTTGGTCAGATACGCAGTATTTT
CASSQVATTRWSDTQYF
>TRBV9|.|.|TRBJ1-3
TGTGCCAGCAGCCCGACTTTACAGGGCACCATATATTTT
CASSPTLQGTIYF
>TRBV15|.|TRBD2|TRBJ2-5
TGTGCCACCAGCAGAGATCAGCTAGCGGGGGGCCAAGAGACCCAGTACTTC
CATSRDQLAGGQETQYF
>TRBV5-1|.|TRBD2|TRBJ2-3
TGCGCCAGCAGCTTGTTGTCGGGGGGGCCAGATACGCAGTATTTT
CASSLLSGGPDTQYF
>TRBV9|.|TRBD1|TRBJ1-1
TGTGCCAGCAGCGTAGGACAGGGACTCACGAACACTGAAGCTTTCTTT
CASSVGQGLTNTEAFF
>TRBV6-5|.|TRBD1|TRBJ2-2
TGTGCCAGCAGTCTGGGACAGGGTAACACCGGGGAGCTGTTTTTT
CASSLGQGNTGELFF
>TRBV27|.|TRBD2|TRBJ2-3
TGTGCCAGCAGGAGACTAGCGGTGGGTTCTAGCACAGATACGCAGTATTTT
CASRRLAVGSSTDTQYF